The 21 T cell receptor beta chains presented below share a single source sample, sequenced in a study of preoperative IRX-2 immunotherapy in early breast cancer. The treatment denotes: preoperative locoregional IRX-2 cytokine immunotherapy. Some clones are missing from TCRdb's copy, which holds only in-frame ones; the method was immunoSEQ multiplex PCR. The repertoire consists of 35,000 to 45,000 clones, with around 82% occurring once and the leading ten covering around 1.5%. The specimen was lymph node tissue, collected after IRX-2 immunotherapy. The receptors here all came from a human donor with breast cancer.

The V gene is TRBV19, the J gene TRBJ1-2; tentatively, D is TRBD1 (6 bases). The CDR3 loop spans 13 amino acids. The V end was cut by 7 bases, the J end by 4 bases, with 13 bases between. The germline CDR1 and CDR2 sequences are LNHDA and SQIVND (reference sequence). The CDR3 coding sequence is TGTGCCAGTAACTTACAGGGAAGCTATGGCTACACCTTC. It specifies CASNLQGSYGYTF.

The genes are TRBV19 and TRBJ1-1; D gene ambiguous. V was trimmed by 3 bases and J by 6 bases, leaving 11 bases between them. Germline assignment: CDR1 LNHDA and CDR2 SQIVND (reference sequence). The CDR3 extends over 13 amino acids. The CDR3 spells CASSMAPAAEAFF. As DNA, the CDR3 is TGTGCCAGTAGTATGGCCCCCGCGGCTGAAGCTTTCTTT.

This chain connects TRBV18 to TRBJ2-7, with a tentative D call TRBD1 (7 bases). This CDR3 has 15 residues. Germline values: CDR1 KGHSH, CDR2 LQKENI. V was cut by 3 bases and J by 6 bases, with 18 bases left in between. CDR3 region: CASSPQGGQEVEQYF. The CDR3 DNA reads TGTGCCAGCTCACCCCAGGGAGGACAGGAGGTCGAGCAGTACTTC.

The chain has TRBV5-1 and TRBJ2-2, with D tentatively TRBD2 (6 bases). Germline V lookup: CDR1 SGHRS, CDR2 YFSETQ. The CDR3 contains 16 residues. Trimming took 3 bases from V and 4 from J, leaving 16 bases between them. This chain's CDR3 is CASSWTSIGGTGELFF. Here the CDR3 DNA reads TGCGCCAGCAGCTGGACAAGCATCGGGGGCACCGGGGAGCTGTTTTTT.

The genes are TRBV11-3 and TRBJ1-5, with a tentative D call TRBD1 (6 bases). The CDR3 consists of 14 residues. The germline gives CDR1 SGHNT, CDR2 YENEEA. Trimming took off 6 bases at V and 6 bases at J, with 15 bases between the two ends. The CDR3 is CASSLAGAGQPQHF. In DNA, the CDR3 is TGTGCCAGCAGTCTCGCGGGGGCGGGTCAGCCCCAGCATTTT.

The V call is TRBV28, the J call TRBJ2-3; no definite D call. The CDR3 contains 15 residues. Germline CDR1 MDHEN, CDR2 SYDVKM. V lost 9 bases and J 0 bases, leaving 16 bases between the germline ends. For the CDR3, the DNA is TGTGCCAGTAAGCCAAGGTATACTAGCACAGATACGCAGTATTTT. Amino acid sequence: CASKPRYTSTDTQYF.

The chain is built from TRBV11-3 and TRBJ2-3; tentatively, D is TRBD1 (8 bases). The germline gives CDR1 SGHNT, CDR2 YENEEA. Between the trimmed V and J ends, which lost 3 bases and 6 bases, there was a span of 19 bases. The CDR3 covers 16 residues. CDR3 bases: TGTGCCAGCAGCTTGGGCCAGCGGGACAGGCGCGATACGCAGTATTTT. Translation: CASSLGQRDRRDTQYF.

The chain recombines TRBV19 with TRBJ2-3; 12 nucleotides line up with TRBD2. CDR1 is LNHDA and CDR2 is SQIVND in the germline V gene (reference sequence). The CDR3 consists of 16 residues. The V segment lost 4 bases and the J segment 1 base; nucleotides outside the gene matches: 3. The CDR3 nucleotides are TGTGCCAGTAGTACCCGGACTAGCGGGGGCACAGATACGCAGTATTTT. Protein sequence: CASSTRTSGGTDTQYF.

As to this clone: At one end the junction does not follow the germline gene, possibly because of a read error. The V and J genes are TRBV28 and TRBJ2-1; TRBD1 aligns across 7 bases. CDR1 is MDHEN, CDR2 SYDVKM, per germline. The CDR3 spans 15 residues. The DNA of the CDR3 is TGTGCCAGCAGTTTAGACAGGGATAGATACAATGAGCGGTTCTTC. This sequence encodes CASSLDRDRYNERFF. Using reference TRBV28 and TRBJ2-1 for the parts outside the CDR3, the full variable domain is DVKVTQSSRYLVKRTGEKVFLECVQDMDHENMFWYRQDPGLGLRLIYFSYDVKMKEKGDIPEGYSVSREKKERFSLILESASTNQTSMYLCASSLDRDRYNERFFGPGTRLTVL.

CDR3 coding DNA: TGTGCCAGCTCACCCGGGACAGGGGCGGGCTATGGCTACACCTTC. It is translated as CASSPGTGAGYGYTF. V usage is TRBV18 and J usage is TRBJ1-2, with 10 bases fitting TRBD1. CDR3 length: 15 residues. Germline values: CDR1 KGHSH, CDR2 LQKENI. Trimming at V came to 3 bases and at J to 4 bases, leaving 5 bases not matched to a gene.

The V and J genes are TRBV11-3 and TRBJ2-5; TRBD2 is a possible D gene (5 bases). CDR3 length equals 18 residues. Per the germline V gene, CDR1 is SGHNT and CDR2 is YENEEA. Deletions cut 2 bases from V and 5 bases from J, with 24 bases between. CDR3 bases: TGTGCCAGCAGCTTATTTTTCAGGATCGGCGGGTCCAGGGAGACCCAGTACTTC. Translating it yields CASSLFFRIGGSRETQYF.

The chain recombines TRBV23-1 with TRBJ1-1, with 9 bases that match TRBD1. TRBV23-1 is designated an ORF whose function remains uncertain. V was pared by 6 bases and J by 5 bases, with 16 bases of the junction left unmatched. This CDR3 spans 17 amino acids. CDR3 sequence (DNA): TGCGCCAGCAGCATACAGGGGGCACGTAATGGGAGGACTGAAGCTTTCTTT. Amino acids: CASSIQGARNGRTEAFF.

CDR3 residues: CASSQDTSGAYTYNEQFF. The CDR3 nucleotides read TGTGCCAGCAGCCAAGATACTAGCGGGGCCTATACCTACAATGAGCAGTTCTTC. This chain uses TRBV14 with TRBJ2-1; 10 positions agree with TRBD2. From germline, CDR1 is SGHDN and CDR2 FVKESK. This CDR3 region has 18 residues. Trimming at V came to 0 bases and at J to 2 bases, leaving 7 bases not matched to a gene.

CDR3 DNA: TGTGCCAGCAGTTTTCAATCCTATCACAGGGGGGACACCGGGGAGCTGTTTTTT. It codes for CASSFQSYHRGDTGELFF. The chain is built from TRBV6-8 and TRBJ2-2, with 8 bases identical to TRBD1. CDR1 and CDR2 (germline): MNHGY, SAAAGT. V shed 4 bases, J shed 3 bases, and the junction held 13 bases outside the gene matches. The length of the CDR3 is 18 residues.

The chain carries TRBV6-8 and TRBJ1-2, with 9 nucleotides matching TRBD1. Losses at the gene ends were 0 bases for V and 4 bases for J; bases not matched to a gene: 12. Germline CDR1 and CDR2: MNHGY and SAAAGT. CDR3 length equals 18 residues. CDR3 DNA sequence: TGTGCCAGCAGTTACTCGAAAGGGATGCGACAGGGGGTCTATGGCTACACCTTC. This encodes CASSYSKGMRQGVYGYTF.

This clone was counted a few times. The chain links TRBV7-1 to TRBJ2-7; the D gene could be TRBD1 or TRBD2 (5 bases each). TRBV7-1 is flagged as an ORF with uncertain function. V was pared by 4 bases and J by 2 bases, with 9 bases between. The CDR3 has 13 amino acids. CDR3 sequence: CASSLEGPYEQYF. CDR3 coding DNA: TGTGCCAGCAGCTTAGAGGGACCCTACGAGCAGTACTTC.

The chain carries TRBV6-8 and TRBJ2-5, with TRBD2 identical over 12 bases. CDR1 MNHGY and CDR2 SAAAGT come from the germline V gene. CDR3 length: 16 amino acids. With 0 bases clipped from V and 5 bases from J, the junction kept 4 bases outside the gene matches. CDR3 sequence: CASSYSLAGGLETQYF. The DNA of the CDR3 is TGTGCCAGCAGTTACTCGCTAGCGGGGGGGCTTGAGACCCAGTACTTC.

This chain joins TRBV23-1 and TRBJ1-1, with D perhaps matching TRBD1 (5 bases). TRBV23-1 carries the ORF label, with uncertain function. V shed 6 bases and J shed 6 bases, with 26 bases lying between them. The CDR3 length is 17 residues. The DNA of the CDR3 is TGCGCCAGCAGCCAAGATAGGCCAGGGAGGGAGGTCTCTGAAGCTTTCTTT. It codes for CASSQDRPGREVSEAFF.

The gene calls are TRBV28 and TRBJ1-5; TRBD1 matches at 7 bases. Germline CDR1 and CDR2: MDHEN and SYDVKM. V lost 5 bases and J lost 4; bases outside the gene matches: 8. The CDR3 spans 15 residues. The CDR3: CASSLPTGPNQPQHF. CDR3 DNA sequence: TGTGCCAGCAGTCTTCCGACAGGGCCGAATCAGCCCCAGCATTTT.

The chain carries TRBV2 and TRBJ1-2; 10 bases align to TRBD1. CDR3 length: 13 amino acids. J gave up 4 bases and V 8 bases, and 4 bases lay outside the gene matches. Germline loops: CDR1 SNHLY, CDR2 FYNNEI. CDR3 residues: CASRWTGGYGYTF. The CDR3 DNA follows: TGTGCCAGCCGCTGGACAGGGGGCTATGGCTACACCTTC.

The genes are TRBV28 and TRBJ1-2; D perhaps matches TRBD1 (5 bases). Germline V gene data show CDR1 as MDHEN and CDR2 as SYDVKM. Trimming stripped 6 bases from V and 1 base from J, with 12 bases between. The CDR3 loop spans 14 amino acids. CDR3 bases: TGTGCCAGCAGCCAGGGATCTCGTAACTATGGCTACACCTTC. This codes for CASSQGSRNYGYTF.